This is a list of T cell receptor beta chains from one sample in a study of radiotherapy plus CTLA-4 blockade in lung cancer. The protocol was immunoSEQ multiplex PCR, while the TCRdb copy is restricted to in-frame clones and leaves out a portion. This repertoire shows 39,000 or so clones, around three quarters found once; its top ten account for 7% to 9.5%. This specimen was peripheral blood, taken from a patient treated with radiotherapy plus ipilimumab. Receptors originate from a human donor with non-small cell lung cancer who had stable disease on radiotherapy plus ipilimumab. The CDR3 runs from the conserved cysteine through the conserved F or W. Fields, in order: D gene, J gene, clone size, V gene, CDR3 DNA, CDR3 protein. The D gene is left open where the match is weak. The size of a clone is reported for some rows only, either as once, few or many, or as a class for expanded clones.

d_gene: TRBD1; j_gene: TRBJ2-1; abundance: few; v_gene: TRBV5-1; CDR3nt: TGCGCCAGCAGTTCCGGGACAGGGGTCTACAATGAGCAGTTCTTC; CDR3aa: CASSSGTGVYNEQFF
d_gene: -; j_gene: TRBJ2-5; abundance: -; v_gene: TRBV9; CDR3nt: TGTGCCAGCAGCGTAGGAAGGGAGGCTCAAGAGACCCAGTACTTC; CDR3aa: CASSVGREAQETQYF
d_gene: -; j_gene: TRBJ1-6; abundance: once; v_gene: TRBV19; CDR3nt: TGTGCCACAAATTGGGGGGCGAACTCCTATAATTCACCCCTCCACTTT; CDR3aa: CATNWGANSYNSPLHF
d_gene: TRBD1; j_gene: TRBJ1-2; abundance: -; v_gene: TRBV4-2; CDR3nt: TGTGCCAGCAGCCAAGTAGCCGAGGCAGGGGGGAGTGGCTACACCTTC; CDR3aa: CASSQVAEAGGSGYTF
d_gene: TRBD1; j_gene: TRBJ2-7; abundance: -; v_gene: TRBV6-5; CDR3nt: TGTGCCAGCCGGGACAGGGGGTCTCGCGAGCAGTACTTC; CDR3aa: CASRDRGSREQYF
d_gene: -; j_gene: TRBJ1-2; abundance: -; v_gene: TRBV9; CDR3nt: TGTGCCAGCAGCGTAGTGGAGGGGCAGGGTGGCTACACCTTC; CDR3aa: CASSVVEGQGGYTF
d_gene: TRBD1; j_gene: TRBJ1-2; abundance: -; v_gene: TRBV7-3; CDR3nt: TGTGCCAGCAGCGAAAACAGGGGAGGGTCTAATGGCTACACCTTC; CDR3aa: CASSENRGGSNGYTF
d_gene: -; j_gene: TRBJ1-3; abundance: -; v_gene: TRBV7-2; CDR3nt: TGTGCCAGCAGCTTCCAGGTGGACGGAAACACCATATATTTT; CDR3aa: CASSFQVDGNTIYF
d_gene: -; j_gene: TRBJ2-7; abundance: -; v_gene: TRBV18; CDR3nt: TGTGCCAGCTCACCTCCCGGGACAACTTCCTACGAGCAGTACTTC; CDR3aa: CASSPPGTTSYEQYF
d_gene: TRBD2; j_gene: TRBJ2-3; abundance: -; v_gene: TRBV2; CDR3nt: TGTGCCAGCAGTGGCCTAGCGGGGGGCGATACGCAGTATTTT; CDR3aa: CASSGLAGGDTQYF
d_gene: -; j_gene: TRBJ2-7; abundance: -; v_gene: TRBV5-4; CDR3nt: TGTGCCAGCAGCCCCCCAGGCGAAAGCTCCTACGAGCAGTACTTC; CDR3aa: CASSPPGESSYEQYF
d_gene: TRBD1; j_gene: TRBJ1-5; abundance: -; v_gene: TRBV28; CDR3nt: TGTGCCAGCAGTTCTTACAGGGGGGATCAGCCCCAGCATTTT; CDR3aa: CASSSYRGDQPQHF
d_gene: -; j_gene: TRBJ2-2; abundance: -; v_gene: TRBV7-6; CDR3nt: TGTGCCAGCAGCTTTAAAAATAGCGGGGAGCTGTTTTTT; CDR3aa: CASSFKNSGELFF
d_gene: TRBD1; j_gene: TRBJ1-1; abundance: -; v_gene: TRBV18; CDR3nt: TGTGCCAGCTCACCGAGGCAGGGGGCCGGAGGGGCTTTCTTT; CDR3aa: CASSPRQGAGGAFF
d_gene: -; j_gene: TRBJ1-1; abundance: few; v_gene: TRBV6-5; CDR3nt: TGTGCCAGCAGTCCCGGGACAAAAGCTTTCTTT; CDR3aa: CASSPGTKAFF
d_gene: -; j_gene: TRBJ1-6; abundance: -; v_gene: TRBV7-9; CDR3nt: TGTGCCAGCAGCCAAGGGACGGGGACGGGATATAATTCACCCCTCCACTTT; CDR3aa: CASSQGTGTGYNSPLHF